The 23 T cell receptor beta chains below were found in one sample sequenced in a study of vaccination and CD4 T cells after COVID-19. With the Oncomine TCR Beta short-read assay, DNA from cultured CD4+ T cells was sequenced. TCRdb ran MiXCR on the PCR reads and lists one entry per CDR3 protein. Among 12,000 or so distinct CDR3 sequences listed, about two thirds were seen once. Antigens for these TCRs are unknown. Treatment specified: roughly 10-day PBMC culture with coronavirus spike peptide pools or control peptides (ViraFEST assay). Sequenced: CD4+ T cells from blood, cultured in vitro. These receptors all stem from a human donor who had recovered from COVID-19.

This chain connects TRBV11-2 to TRBJ2-1; the D gene could be TRBD1 or TRBD2 (5 bases each). The V and J ends lost 1 base and 7 bases respectively, with 14 bases between them. The germline V gene encodes CDR1 SGHAT and CDR2 FQNNGV. The CDR3 runs 15 residues. CDR3: CASSLGWDATNEQFF. The CDR3 DNA is TGTGCCAGCAGCTTAGGCTGGGACGCTACAAATGAGCAGTTCTTC. Looking up the rest from reference TRBV11-2 and TRBJ2-1 gives the full variable domain: EAGVAQSPRYKIIEKRQSVAFWCNPISGHATLYWYQQILGQGPKLLIQFQNNGVVDDSQLPKDRFSAERLKGVDSTLKIQPAKLEDSAVYLCASSLGWDATNEQFFGPGTRLTVL.

The chain uses TRBV5-8 and TRBJ2-3; 9 bases agree with TRBD2. V lost 4 bases, J lost 1 base, and 7 bases stayed unmatched. The germline V gene has CDR1 SGHTS and CDR2 YDEGEE. There are 16 residues in the CDR3. This CDR3 reads CASSPSRTSGTDTQYF. The CDR3 DNA is TGTGCCAGCAGCCCCAGCCGGACTAGCGGCACAGATACGCAGTATTTT. The variable domain in full, completed from reference TRBV5-8 and TRBJ2-3, reads EAGVTQSPTHLIKTRGQQATLRCSPISGHTSVYWYQQALGLGLQFLLWYDEGEERNRGNFPPRFSGRQFPNYSSELNVNALELEDSALYLCASSPSRTSGTDTQYFGPGTRLTVL.

This rearrangement joins TRBV19 to TRBJ1-1; D remains ambiguous. Germline V gene lookup returns CDR1 LNHDA and CDR2 SQIVND (reference sequence). V was trimmed by 6 bases and J by 4 bases, leaving 9 bases between them. CDR3 size: 12 residues. The CDR3 region is CASSDRSTEAFF. Here the CDR3 DNA reads TGTGCCAGTAGCGACCGTAGCACTGAAGCTTTCTTT.

The chain carries TRBV6-1 and TRBJ1-2; D possibly corresponds to TRBD1 (5 bases). This CDR3 region has 12 residues. Between the trimmed V and J ends, which lost 6 bases and 7 bases, there was a span of 12 bases. Germline V gene data show CDR1 as MNHNS and CDR2 as SASEGT. The chain's CDR3 is CASRSPRGGYTF. CDR3 coding DNA: TGTGCCAGCAGGTCCCCTAGGGGTGGCTACACCTTC.

The V gene is TRBV10-3, the J gene TRBJ1-5; 8 bases align to TRBD1. The CDR3 covers 13 residues. Germline V gives CDR1 ENHRY, CDR2 SYGVKD. V was clipped by 4 bases and J by 5 bases; unmatched bases: 1. CDR3 loop: CAISAGGDQPQHF. The CDR3 region has the DNA TGTGCCATCAGTGCAGGGGGCGATCAGCCCCAGCATTTT.

The V gene is TRBV19, the J gene TRBJ2-3; a possible D gene is TRBD2 (6 bases). V lost 5 bases and J 2 bases, leaving 14 bases between the germline ends. Germline V gene lookup returns CDR1 LNHDA and CDR2 SQIVND (reference sequence). The CDR3 consists of 15 residues. The CDR3 here is CASSGLALYTDTQYF. The CDR3, as DNA: TGTGCCAGTAGTGGGCTAGCGTTGTACACAGATACGCAGTATTTT.

This chain links TRBV9 with TRBJ2-3; no clear D. The CDR3 is 15 residues long. The germline V gene encodes CDR1 SGDLS and CDR2 YYNGEE. V was pared by 0 bases and J by 1 base, with 9 bases between. DNA for the CDR3: TGTGCCAGCAGCGTAGTGCCCCAGCGCACAGATACGCAGTATTTT. It translates to CASSVVPQRTDTQYF.

The chain couples TRBV2 to TRBJ2-7, with D possibly matching TRBD1 (5 bases). This CDR3 spans 13 amino acids. V was clipped by 2 bases and J by 4 bases, with 9 bases between them. Germline V gene data show CDR1 as SNHLY and CDR2 as FYNNEI. In nucleotides, the CDR3 is TGTGCCAGCAGTGAATACAGGATTTACGAGCAGTACTTC. Translated: CASSEYRIYEQYF. The variable domain in full, with the rest retrieved from reference TRBV2 and TRBJ2-7, is EPEVTQTPSHQVTQMGQEVILRCVPISNHLYFYWYRQILGQKVEFLVSFYNNEISEKSEIFDDQFSVERPDGSNFTLKIRSTKLEDSAMYFCASSEYRIYEQYFGPGTRLTVT.

The chain joins TRBV7-9 to TRBJ2-7, with TRBD2 matching 11 bases. CDR1 is SEHNR, CDR2 FQNEAQ, per germline (reference sequence). V gave up 5 bases and J gave up 7 bases; unmatched junction bases: 10. This CDR3 is 15 amino acids long. This CDR3 is CASSKIAGGMGEQYF. The DNA for the CDR3 is TGTGCCAGCAGCAAAATAGCGGGGGGGATGGGGGAGCAGTACTTC. The full variable domain, in which reference TRBV7-9 and TRBJ2-7 provide the parts outside the CDR3, is DTGVSQNPRHKITKRGQNVTFRCDPISEHNRLYWYRQTLGQGPEFLTYFQNEAQLEKSRLLSDRFSAERPKGSFSTLEIQRTEQGDSAMYLCASSKIAGGMGEQYFGPGTRLTVT.

The chain has TRBV20-1 and TRBJ1-5; a weak D match, TRBD1 (5 bases). Germline lookup yields CDR1 DFQATT and CDR2 SNEGSKA (reference sequence). The CDR3 is 17 amino acids. Trimming took off 0 bases at V and 0 bases at J, with 15 bases between the two ends. In nucleotides, the CDR3 is TGCAGTGCTAGAGATTCGTCAGGGCGATATAGCAATCAGCCCCAGCATTTT. Protein sequence: CSARDSSGRYSNQPQHF.

J is TRBJ2-3 and V is TRBV20-1; 12 bases fit TRBD2. This CDR3 region has 15 residues. Germline loops: CDR1 DFQATT, CDR2 SNEGSKA (reference sequence). Trimming at V came to 5 bases and at J to 7 bases, leaving 10 bases not matched to a gene. The CDR3 coding sequence is TGCAGTGCTCGCGCGACTAGCGGGGGTACTTATACGCAGTATTTT. Translating it yields CSARATSGGTYTQYF.

The chain employs TRBV2 and TRBJ2-3; D is possibly TRBD2 (6 bases). The V gene's germline CDR1 is SNHLY and CDR2 FYNNEI. The CDR3 loop spans 14 amino acids. V lost 8 bases and J 5 bases, leaving 17 bases between the germline ends. The DNA for the CDR3 is TGTGCCAGCGATGGGACTGGCGCACGAGATACGCAGTATTTT. Its protein is CASDGTGARDTQYF.

In its sample, this clonotype was seen a few times. The V gene is TRBV19, the J gene TRBJ2-3; TRBD1 aligns across 8 bases. The CDR3 length is 15 residues. Trimming removed 5 bases from V and 3 bases from J; junction bases left unmatched: 7. The germline gives CDR1 LNHDA, CDR2 SQIVND (reference sequence). DNA for the CDR3: TGTGCCAGTAGTCTAGGACAGGGTGGGACAGATACGCAGTATTTT. It encodes CASSLGQGGTDTQYF.

This chain joins TRBV29-1 and TRBJ1-5, with D possibly matching TRBD1 (6 bases). CDR3 size: 18 residues. V was clipped by 4 bases and J by 3 bases, with 25 bases between them. Per the germline V gene, CDR1 is SQVTM and CDR2 is ANQGSEA. The CDR3 region is CSVVSDRTETKFNQPQHF. The DNA of the CDR3 is TGCAGCGTTGTCTCTGACAGGACAGAGACAAAATTCAATCAGCCCCAGCATTTT.

The V gene is TRBV7-3, the J gene TRBJ1-5, with TRBD1 as a possible D gene (5 bases). Trimming pared 5 bases from V and 3 bases from J, leaving 8 bases between. CDR3 length equals 13 residues. Germline values: CDR1 SGHTA, CDR2 FQGTGA. CDR3 residues: CASSRGPNQPQHF. The CDR3 DNA is TGTGCCAGCAGCCGGGGCCCCAATCAGCCCCAGCATTTT.

The count of this clonotype is one. The chain employs TRBV10-3 and TRBJ1-1; 8 bases are shared with TRBD1. This CDR3 contains 13 residues. Trimming took 8 bases from V and 5 from J; bases not matched to a gene: 7. Germline V CDR1 and CDR2: ENHRY, SYGVKD. The CDR3 loop is CAIGAGGETEAFF. The CDR3 region has the DNA TGTGCCATCGGGGCAGGGGGCGAGACTGAAGCTTTCTTT.

V is TRBV4-2 and J is TRBJ2-3; D is unresolved. V shed 0 bases and J shed 0 bases, with 1 base lying between them. In germline, CDR1 is LGHNA, CDR2 YNFKEQ. CDR3 length equals 13 residues. The CDR3 protein is CASSQDSTDTQYF. The CDR3 nucleotides are TGTGCCAGCAGCCAAGATAGCACAGATACGCAGTATTTT.

This clonotype has more than one count but fewer than ten. The chain has TRBV28 and TRBJ2-2; the D gene is possibly TRBD2 (6 bases). With 7 bases removed from V and 7 bases from J, the gap between germline ends came to 22 bases. The CDR3 runs 16 residues. The germline V gene has CDR1 MDHEN and CDR2 SYDVKM. The CDR3 bases are TGTGCCAGCATCGAACGCGGAGGGGAACGGGTCGGGGAGCTGTTTTTT. Protein sequence: CASIERGGERVGELFF.

The chain links TRBV27 to TRBJ1-2; unclear D gene. The CDR3 is made up of 13 amino acids. V gave up 2 bases and J gave up 3 bases, with 7 bases separating them. The germline CDR1 and CDR2 sequences are MNHEY and SMNVEV (reference sequence). DNA for the CDR3: TGTGCCAGCAGTTTAAATGGGGACTATGGCTACACCTTC. Its translation: CASSLNGDYGYTF.

V and J are TRBV5-1 and TRBJ1-5, with D perhaps TRBD1 (5 bases). Germline V lookup: CDR1 SGHRS, CDR2 YFSETQ. Between the trimmed V and J ends, which lost 0 bases and 5 bases, there was a span of 6 bases. The CDR3 has 13 residues. As DNA, the CDR3 is TGCGCCAGCAGCTTGGAGGGGCATCAGCCCCAGCATTTT. This translates into CASSLEGHQPQHF.

This clonotype is medium-sized in the sample. The chain recombines TRBV6-2 or TRBV6-3 with TRBJ2-3; 13 nucleotides align to TRBD2. Germline V gives CDR1 MNHEY, CDR2 SVGEGT. The V and J ends lost 6 bases and 13 bases, in that order; junction bases with no gene match: 4. CDR3 length: 12 residues. This CDR3 is CASRSTSGGEYF. CDR3 coding DNA: TGTGCCAGCAGATCAACTAGCGGGGGGGAGTATTTT.

This clonotype has just a few counts. The genes are TRBV6-5 and TRBJ2-3; 9 bases are shared with TRBD1. This CDR3 spans 14 amino acids. CDR1 and CDR2 from the germline V gene are MNHEY and SVGAGI. Trimming took 5 bases from V and 4 from J; bases not matched to a gene: 4. CDR3 sequence: CASSTRTGADTQYF. Written as DNA, the CDR3 is TGTGCCAGCAGTACTCGGACAGGGGCAGATACGCAGTATTTT.

The rearrangement joins TRBV12-3 or TRBV12-4 to TRBJ1-5; 7 bases line up with TRBD1. J was trimmed by 9 bases and V by 1 base; bases with no gene match: 12. This CDR3 is 16 amino acids long. CDR3 DNA: TGTGCCAGCAGTTTAGAGGGGGCAGGGCTGATTTTGCCCCAGCATTTT. Protein product: CASSLEGAGLILPQHF.